The sequence of this T cell receptor beta chain was determined in a study of blood T cell repertoires in COVID-19. Looking at the study overall: The United States, Italy and Spain supplied acute and convalescent COVID-19 samples.

In the original analysis: Reference gene primer amplification in the assay estimated nucleated cell counts. Measured with immunoSEQ multiplex PCR; TCRdb has only the in-frame clones, and not every one. V and J calls and clone size are those listed in that table; D and trimming were worked out from the DNA. Among about 190,000 clones listed, roughly 82% were seen once. The CDR3 loop spans 11 amino acids. Germline loops: CDR1 ENHRY, CDR2 SYGVKD. Trimming left V 1 base short and J 10 bases short, with 7 bases between. What was sequenced was peripheral blood. V and J are TRBV10-3 and TRBJ1-1; D is unclear. The receptor comes from a woman in her twenties or thirties with acute or convalescent COVID-19. The CDR3 sequence is CAISEWGVAFF. CDR3 coding DNA: TGTGCCATCAGTGAGTGGGGAGTAGCTTTCTTT.